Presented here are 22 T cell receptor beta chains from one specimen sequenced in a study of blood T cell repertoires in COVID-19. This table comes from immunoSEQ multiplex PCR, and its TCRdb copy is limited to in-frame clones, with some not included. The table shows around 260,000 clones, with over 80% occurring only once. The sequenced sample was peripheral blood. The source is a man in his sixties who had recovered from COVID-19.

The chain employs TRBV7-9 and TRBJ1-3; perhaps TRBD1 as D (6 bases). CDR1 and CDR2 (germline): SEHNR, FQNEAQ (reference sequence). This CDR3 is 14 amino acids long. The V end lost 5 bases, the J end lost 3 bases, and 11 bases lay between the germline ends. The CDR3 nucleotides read TGTGCCAGCAGCAGGGGGGAGCGTGGAAACACCATATATTTT. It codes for CASSRGERGNTIYF.

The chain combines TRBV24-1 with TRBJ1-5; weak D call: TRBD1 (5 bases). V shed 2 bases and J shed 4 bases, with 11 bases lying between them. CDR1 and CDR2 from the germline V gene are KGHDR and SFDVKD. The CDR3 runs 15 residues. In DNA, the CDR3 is TGTGCCACCAGTGATTCGCGGCAGGGTAATCAGCCCCAGCATTTT. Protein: CATSDSRQGNQPQHF.

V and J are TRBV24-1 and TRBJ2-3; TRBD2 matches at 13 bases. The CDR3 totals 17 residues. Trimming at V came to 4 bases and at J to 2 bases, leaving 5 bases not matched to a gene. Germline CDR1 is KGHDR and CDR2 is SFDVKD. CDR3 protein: CATSDPTSGRFTDTQYF. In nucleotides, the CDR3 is TGTGCCACCAGTGACCCGACTAGCGGGAGGTTCACAGATACGCAGTATTTT.

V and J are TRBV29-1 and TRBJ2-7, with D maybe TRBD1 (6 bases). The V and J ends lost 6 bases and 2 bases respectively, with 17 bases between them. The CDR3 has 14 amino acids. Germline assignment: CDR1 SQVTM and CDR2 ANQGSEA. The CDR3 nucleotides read TGCAGCGTGTCCGCAGGGGCCCCGACCTACGAGCAGTACTTC. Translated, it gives CSVSAGAPTYEQYF.

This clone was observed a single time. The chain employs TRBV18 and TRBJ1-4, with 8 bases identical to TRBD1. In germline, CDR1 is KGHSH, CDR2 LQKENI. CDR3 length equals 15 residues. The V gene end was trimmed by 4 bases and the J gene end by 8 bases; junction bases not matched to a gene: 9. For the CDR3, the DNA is TGTGCCAGCTCACACGGGACAGGTTTTCGGGAAAAACTGTTTTTT. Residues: CASSHGTGFREKLFF. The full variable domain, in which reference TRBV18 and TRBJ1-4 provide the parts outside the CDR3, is NAGVMQNPRHLVRRRGQEARLRCSPMKGHSHVYWYRQLPEEGLKFMVYLQKENIIDESGMPKERFSAEFPKEGPSILRIQQVVRGDSAAYFCASSHGTGFREKLFFGSGTQLSVL.

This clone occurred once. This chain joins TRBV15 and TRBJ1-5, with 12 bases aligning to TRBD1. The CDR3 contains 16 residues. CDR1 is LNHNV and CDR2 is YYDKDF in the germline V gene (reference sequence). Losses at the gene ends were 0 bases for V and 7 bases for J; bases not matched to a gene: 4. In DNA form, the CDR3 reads TGTGCCACCAGCAGAGATGGGACAGGGGGCTCGCAGCCCCAGCATTTT. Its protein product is CATSRDGTGGSQPQHF.

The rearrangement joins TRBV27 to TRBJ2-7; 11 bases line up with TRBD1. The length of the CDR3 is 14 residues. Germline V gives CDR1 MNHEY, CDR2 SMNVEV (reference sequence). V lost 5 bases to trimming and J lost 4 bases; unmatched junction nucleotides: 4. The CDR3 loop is CASSPGTGGYEQYF. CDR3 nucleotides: TGTGCCAGCAGTCCTGGGACAGGGGGATACGAGCAGTACTTC.

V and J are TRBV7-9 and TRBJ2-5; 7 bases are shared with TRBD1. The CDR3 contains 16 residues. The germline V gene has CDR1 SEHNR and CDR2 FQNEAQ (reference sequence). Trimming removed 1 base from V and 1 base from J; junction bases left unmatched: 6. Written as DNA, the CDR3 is TGTGCCAGCAGCTTAGGTAGGGGACAGAGCCAAGAGACCCAGTACTTC. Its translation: CASSLGRGQSQETQYF.

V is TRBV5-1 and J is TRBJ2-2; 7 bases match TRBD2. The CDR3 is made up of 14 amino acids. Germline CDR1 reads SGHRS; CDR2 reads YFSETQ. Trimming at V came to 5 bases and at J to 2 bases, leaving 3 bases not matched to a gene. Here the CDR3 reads CASRSGLNTGELFF. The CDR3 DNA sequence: TGCGCCAGCAGGTCGGGACTAAACACCGGGGAGCTGTTTTTT.

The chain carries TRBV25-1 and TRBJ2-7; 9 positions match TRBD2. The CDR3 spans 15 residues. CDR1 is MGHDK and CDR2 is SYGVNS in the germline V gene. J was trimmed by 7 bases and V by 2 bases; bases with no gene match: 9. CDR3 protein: CASSEAGTSSGEQYF. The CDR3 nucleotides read TGTGCCAGCAGTGAAGCCGGGACTAGCTCAGGTGAGCAGTACTTC.

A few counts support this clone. The CDR3 spells CASGPGQSNQPQHF. In nucleotides, the CDR3 is TGTGCCAGCGGACCGGGACAGAGCAATCAGCCCCAGCATTTT. The chain uses TRBV25-1 and TRBJ1-5; TRBD1 agrees at 7 bases. This CDR3 region has 14 residues. J was trimmed by 1 base and V by 8 bases; bases with no gene match: 5. Germline V CDR1 and CDR2: MGHDK, SYGVNS.

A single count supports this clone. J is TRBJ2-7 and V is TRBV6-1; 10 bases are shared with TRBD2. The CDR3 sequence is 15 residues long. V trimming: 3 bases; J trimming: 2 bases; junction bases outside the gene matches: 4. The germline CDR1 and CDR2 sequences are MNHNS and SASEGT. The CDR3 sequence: CASSDYSGRPYEQYF. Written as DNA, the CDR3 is TGTGCCAGCAGTGATTATAGCGGGAGGCCCTACGAGCAGTACTTC.

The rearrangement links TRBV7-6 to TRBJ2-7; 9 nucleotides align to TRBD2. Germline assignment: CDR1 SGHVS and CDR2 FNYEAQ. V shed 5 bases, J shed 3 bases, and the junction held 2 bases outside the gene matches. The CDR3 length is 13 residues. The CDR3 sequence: CASSATSGYEQYF. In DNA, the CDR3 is TGTGCCAGCAGCGCGACTAGCGGCTACGAGCAGTACTTC.

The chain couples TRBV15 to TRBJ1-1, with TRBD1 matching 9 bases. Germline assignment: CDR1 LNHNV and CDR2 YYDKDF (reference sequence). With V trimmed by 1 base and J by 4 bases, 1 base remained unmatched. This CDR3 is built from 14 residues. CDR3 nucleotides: TGTGCCACCAGCAGAGGGACAGGGGCCACTGAAGCTTTCTTT. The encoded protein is CATSRGTGATEAFF.

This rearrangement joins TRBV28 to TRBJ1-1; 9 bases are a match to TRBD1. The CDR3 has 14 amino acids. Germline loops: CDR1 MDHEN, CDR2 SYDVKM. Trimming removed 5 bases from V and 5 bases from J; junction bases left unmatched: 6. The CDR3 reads CASSPGQGWTEAFF. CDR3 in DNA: TGTGCCAGCAGTCCGGGACAGGGATGGACTGAAGCTTTCTTT.

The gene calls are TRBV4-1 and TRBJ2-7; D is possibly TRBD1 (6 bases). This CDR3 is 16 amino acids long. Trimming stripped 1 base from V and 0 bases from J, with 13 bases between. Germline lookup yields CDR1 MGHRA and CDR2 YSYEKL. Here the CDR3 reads CASSQGTGHSSYEQYF. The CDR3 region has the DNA TGCGCCAGCAGCCAAGGGACGGGACACAGCTCCTACGAGCAGTACTTC.

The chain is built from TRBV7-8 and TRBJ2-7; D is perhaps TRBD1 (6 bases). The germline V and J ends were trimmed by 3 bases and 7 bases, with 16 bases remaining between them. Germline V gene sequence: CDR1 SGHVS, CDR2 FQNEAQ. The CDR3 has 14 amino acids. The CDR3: CASSFYSDRQEQYF. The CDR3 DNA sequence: TGTGCCAGCAGCTTTTATTCTGACAGGCAAGAGCAGTACTTC.

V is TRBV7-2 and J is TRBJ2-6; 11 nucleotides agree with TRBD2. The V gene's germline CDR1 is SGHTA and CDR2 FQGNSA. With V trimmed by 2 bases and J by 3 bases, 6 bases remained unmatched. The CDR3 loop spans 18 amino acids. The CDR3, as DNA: TGTGCCAGCAGCTTAATGGCTAGCGGGAGGTTTGGGGCCAACGTCCTGACTTTC. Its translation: CASSLMASGRFGANVLTF. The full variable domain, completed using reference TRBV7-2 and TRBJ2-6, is GAGVSQSPSNKVTEKGKDVELRCDPISGHTALYWYRQSLGQGLEFLIYFQGNSAPDKSGLPSDRFSAERTGGSVSTLTIQRTQQEDSAVYLCASSLMASGRFGANVLTFGAGSRLTVL.

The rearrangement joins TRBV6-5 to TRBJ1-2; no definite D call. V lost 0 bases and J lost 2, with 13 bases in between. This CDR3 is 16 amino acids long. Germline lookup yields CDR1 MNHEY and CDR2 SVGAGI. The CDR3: CASSYSSGPMNYGYTF. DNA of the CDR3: TGTGCCAGCAGTTACTCGAGCGGACCGATGAACTATGGCTACACCTTC.

This chain's CDR3 is CASNPGLAGRETQYF. In nucleotides, the CDR3 is TGTGCCAGCAACCCAGGACTAGCGGGAAGGGAGACCCAGTACTTC. The J gene is TRBJ2-5, the V gene TRBV6-5, with 12 bases aligning to TRBD2. CDR1 MNHEY and CDR2 SVGAGI come from the germline V gene. J was trimmed by 5 bases and V by 7 bases; bases with no gene match: 8. This CDR3 has 15 amino acids.

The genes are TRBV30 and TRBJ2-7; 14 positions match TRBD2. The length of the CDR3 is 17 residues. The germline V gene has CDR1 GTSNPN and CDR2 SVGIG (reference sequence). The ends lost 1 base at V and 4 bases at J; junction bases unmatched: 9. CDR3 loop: CAWSGTSGRPIDYEQYF. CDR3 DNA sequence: TGTGCCTGGAGTGGGACTAGCGGGAGGCCCATAGATTACGAGCAGTACTTC.

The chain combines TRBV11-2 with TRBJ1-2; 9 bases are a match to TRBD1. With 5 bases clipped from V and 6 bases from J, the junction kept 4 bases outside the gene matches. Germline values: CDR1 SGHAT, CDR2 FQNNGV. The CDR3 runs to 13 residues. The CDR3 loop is CASSPRQGDGYTF. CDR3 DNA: TGTGCCAGCAGCCCTCGACAGGGGGATGGCTACACCTTC.